This passage covers 18 T cell receptor beta chains from one sample sequenced in a study of T cell repertoires in cytomegalovirus infection. TCRdb used MiXCR to reprocess the reads, holding one entry per CDR3 protein. Altogether around 230,000 distinct CDR3 sequences are present, around 35% being singletons, with the ten largest covering 55% to 60%. The antigens of these receptors remain unknown. Sequencing used CD8+ T cells from cultured PBMCs, obtained from culture after CMV antigen stimulation. These TCRs come from a human donor in good health (CMV status not recorded). Some clones in this sample may be carry-over from other donors' samples.

J is TRBJ1-2 and V is TRBV9; maybe TRBD1 (5 bases). CDR3 length: 15 residues. The V gene lost 6 bases and the J gene lost 0 bases, with 15 bases spanning the gap. Germline V gene lookup returns CDR1 SGDLS and CDR2 YYNGEE. In DNA, the CDR3 is TGTGCCAGCACCGAACAGGCGAAAGCTAACTATGGCTACACCTTC. It is translated as CASTEQAKANYGYTF.

There are a few counts of this clonotype. The chain joins TRBV11-1 to TRBJ1-1; D ambiguous. The ends were cut back, 5 bases at V and 4 bases at J, with 11 bases in the middle. Germline V CDR1 and CDR2: SGHAT, FQDESV (reference sequence). CDR3 length equals 13 residues. CDR3 coding DNA: TGTGCCAGCAGCATTGGGAGGAGCACTGAAGCTTTCTTT. Amino acid sequence: CASSIGRSTEAFF.

This clonotype was observed a handful of times. The rearrangement joins TRBV29-1 to TRBJ1-5; D perhaps matches TRBD1 (6 bases). CDR3 length: 14 residues. Looked up from germline, CDR1 is SQVTM and CDR2 is ANQGSEA. V gave up 5 bases and J gave up 5 bases, with 16 bases separating them. The DNA of the CDR3 is TGCAGCGTTCAAGGGGAGGGGGGACATCAGCCCCAGCATTTT. Translating it yields CSVQGEGGHQPQHF.

V gene TRBV7-6 combines with J gene TRBJ1-1, with TRBD1 matching over 8 bases. There are 15 residues in the CDR3. J gave up 4 bases and V 4 bases, and 8 bases lay outside the gene matches. The germline V gene encodes CDR1 SGHVS and CDR2 FNYEAQ. The CDR3 nucleotides read TGTGCCAGCAGCTCCCGACAGGGGACGGGCACTGAAGCTTTCTTT. Translation: CASSSRQGTGTEAFF.

The rearrangement uses TRBV7-3 and TRBJ1-1; D is possibly TRBD1 (6 bases). The length of the CDR3 is 19 residues. Germline V gene data show CDR1 as SGHTA and CDR2 as FQGTGA. Deletions cut 2 bases from V and 0 bases from J, with 22 bases between. CDR3 sequence (DNA): TGTGCCAGCAGCTTAGGCCCCGTACGGGGGCCCTTAGTGAACACTGAAGCTTTCTTT. Translated, it gives CASSLGPVRGPLVNTEAFF.

This clonotype showed up just a few times. The CDR3 DNA reads TGTGCCAGCAGCTTAAAGGAGGAGCGGAACTCTGGGGCCAACGTCCTGACTTTC. It is translated as CASSLKEERNSGANVLTF. The V and J genes are TRBV11-3 and TRBJ2-6; weak D call: TRBD2 (5 bases). This CDR3 is 18 amino acids long. Germline loops: CDR1 SGHNT, CDR2 YENEEA. Trimming stripped 2 bases from V and 0 bases from J, with 14 bases between.

CDR3 loop: CASSTKKGARDIQYF. The CDR3 nucleotides read TGTGCCAGTAGTACCAAAAAGGGGGCTCGGGACATTCAGTACTTC. The genes are TRBV19 and TRBJ2-4; 7 nucleotides agree with TRBD1. The CDR3 runs 15 residues. V was pared by 4 bases and J by 8 bases, with 11 bases of the junction left unmatched. Looked up from germline, CDR1 is LNHDA and CDR2 is SQIVND (reference sequence).

This chain links TRBV27 with TRBJ1-5; D unclear. Germline V gene data show CDR1 as MNHEY and CDR2 as SMNVEV (reference sequence). Trimming took 5 bases from V and 2 from J, leaving 16 bases between them. The CDR3 has 16 amino acids. CDR3 DNA: TGTGCCAGCAGTCAGGCACAGTTTGGCGGCAATCAGCCCCAGCATTTT. Amino acids: CASSQAQFGGNQPQHF.

In this sample, this clonotype turned up many times. The chain joins TRBV12-3 or TRBV12-4 to TRBJ2-2; D remains ambiguous. There are 13 residues in the CDR3. The V end lost 6 bases, the J end lost 5 bases, and 10 bases lay between the germline ends. The CDR3 loop reads CASRPGRTGELFF. In DNA, the CDR3 is TGTGCCAGCAGACCTGGAAGGACCGGGGAGCTGTTTTTT.

This clonotype was counted only a few times. The chain has TRBV29-1 and TRBJ2-1; 7 positions agree with TRBD2. This CDR3 is built from 12 residues. V trimming: 7 bases; J trimming: 5 bases; junction bases outside the gene matches: 5. Per germline, CDR1 SQVTM and CDR2 ANQGSEA. In DNA form, the CDR3 reads TGCAGCGCTGGCGGGAGTAACAATGAGCAGTTCTTC. Encoded protein: CSAGGSNNEQFF.

The genes are TRBV20-1 and TRBJ2-7, with D perhaps TRBD1 or TRBD2 (5 bases each). This CDR3 is 14 amino acids long. Per the germline V gene, CDR1 is DFQATT and CDR2 is SNEGSKA (reference sequence). Trimming stripped 6 bases from V and 0 bases from J, with 15 bases between. CDR3 sequence reads: CSAPPGRRSYEQYF. The DNA for the CDR3 is TGCAGTGCCCCCCCGGGACGGCGCTCCTACGAGCAGTACTTC.

This clonotype has a handful of counts. The rearrangement links TRBV5-6 to TRBJ1-1; D ambiguous. With 1 base removed from V and 0 bases from J, the gap between germline ends came to 7 bases. This CDR3 region has 14 residues. Germline V gene lookup returns CDR1 SGHDT and CDR2 YYEEEE. Here the CDR3 reads CASSLNSMNTEAFF. The CDR3 coding sequence is TGTGCCAGCAGCTTGAACAGCATGAACACTGAAGCTTTCTTT.

This rearrangement joins TRBV11-3 to TRBJ2-1; D possibly corresponds to TRBD2 (5 bases). V lost 6 bases and J lost 6, with 18 bases in between. The CDR3 is 15 amino acids. In germline, CDR1 is SGHNT, CDR2 YENEEA. The CDR3 reads CASSRGLRPANEQFF. CDR3 coding DNA: TGTGCCAGCAGTCGAGGACTGCGCCCCGCCAATGAGCAGTTCTTC.

This clonotype appeared many times. The J gene is TRBJ1-1, the V gene TRBV7-2, with D perhaps TRBD1 (6 bases). The V end lost 5 bases, the J end lost 7 bases, and 14 bases lay between the germline ends. Looked up from germline, CDR1 is SGHTA and CDR2 is FQGNSA. There are 13 residues in the CDR3. The CDR3 is CASSVTGQIEAFF. In nucleotides, the CDR3 is TGTGCCAGCAGCGTAACCGGACAGATTGAAGCTTTCTTT.

The chain is built from TRBV29-1 and TRBJ1-1, with D maybe TRBD1 (5 bases). This CDR3 has 14 amino acids. Per germline, CDR1 SQVTM and CDR2 ANQGSEA. V dropped 6 bases and J dropped 1 base, with 15 bases sitting between them. Written as DNA, the CDR3 is TGCAGCGTGGGGGTATTTTTGACGAACACTGAAGCTTTCTTT. Translation: CSVGVFLTNTEAFF.

In this sample, this clonotype turned up many times. The chain is built from TRBV7-2 and TRBJ1-4; no definite D call. Germline loops: CDR1 SGHTA, CDR2 FQGNSA. Trimming took 5 bases from V and 1 from J, leaving 17 bases between them. This CDR3 spans 17 amino acids. CDR3 sequence reads: CASSRRERIQTNEKLFF. The CDR3 region has the DNA TGTGCCAGCAGCCGTCGGGAGAGGATACAAACTAATGAAAAACTGTTTTTT.

V is TRBV7-6 and J is TRBJ2-3, with 9 bases identical to TRBD2. Germline CDR1 reads SGHVS; CDR2 reads FNYEAQ. This CDR3 has 15 amino acids. With V trimmed by 5 bases and J by 4 bases, 7 bases remained unmatched. The CDR3 loop reads CASSDPGLAPDTQYF. The CDR3 bases are TGTGCCAGCAGCGACCCGGGACTAGCCCCAGATACGCAGTATTTT.

The chain recombines TRBV7-9 with TRBJ1-1; D perhaps matches TRBD1 (6 bases). V was pared by 2 bases and J by 2 bases, with 21 bases between. The CDR3 length is 18 residues. Germline V gene lookup returns CDR1 SEHNR and CDR2 FQNEAQ (reference sequence). This chain's CDR3 is CASSLIYARGHPNTEAFF. For the CDR3, the DNA is TGTGCCAGCAGCTTAATTTACGCGCGGGGACATCCAAACACTGAAGCTTTCTTT.